A single sample gave rise to the 30 T cell receptor beta chains below, sequenced in a study of shared clonotypes between healthy human individuals. Data came from immunoSEQ multiplex PCR; TCRdb stores just in-frame clones and leaves some out. The top ten clones hold 0.11% of a sample with hundreds of thousands of clones, around 95% of them seen once. Naive CD8 cells were CD45RO-negative, positively selected for CCR7, excluding terminally differentiated effector memory CD45RA+ cells. Sequencing was performed on naive CD8+ T cells sorted from blood. The receptors were gathered from a woman aged 25-40 years in good health.

The rearrangement joins TRBV13 to TRBJ2-1; 12 bases line up with TRBD2. The trim removed 5 bases at V and 8 bases at J, leaving 4 bases unmatched. Germline loops: CDR1 PRHDT, CDR2 FYEKMQ (reference sequence). There are 14 residues in the CDR3. The CDR3 is CASSPSSGRDEQFF. The CDR3 DNA is TGTGCCAGCAGCCCCTCTAGCGGGAGGGATGAGCAGTTCTTC. The full variable domain, with the rest looked up from reference TRBV13 and TRBJ2-1, is AAGVIQSPRHLIKEKRETATLKCYPIPRHDTVYWYQQGPGQDPQFLISFYEKMQSDKGSIPDRFSAQQFSDYHSELNMSSLELGDSALYFCASSPSSGRDEQFFGPGTRLTVL.

J is TRBJ1-2 and V is TRBV28; 11 positions match TRBD1. V lost 5 bases to trimming and J lost 3 bases; unmatched junction nucleotides: 2. Germline V gene lookup returns CDR1 MDHEN and CDR2 SYDVKM. The CDR3 spans 14 residues. The CDR3, as DNA: TGTGCCAGCAGTAGGGACAGGGGGGACTATGGCTACACCTTC. Amino acids: CASSRDRGDYGYTF.

The chain is built from TRBV2 and TRBJ1-5; D is ambiguous. Deletions cut 5 bases from V and 2 bases from J, with 10 bases between. Germline assignment: CDR1 SNHLY and CDR2 FYNNEI. CDR3 size: 14 residues. CDR3 region: CASSINLGNQPQHF. The CDR3 coding sequence is TGTGCCAGCAGTATAAACCTGGGCAATCAGCCCCAGCATTTT.

This clone was recorded once. The genes are TRBV2 and TRBJ2-3, with D possibly being TRBD1 (6 bases). V lost 4 bases and J 2 bases, leaving 10 bases between the germline ends. The CDR3 consists of 14 residues. Germline V gene sequence: CDR1 SNHLY, CDR2 FYNNEI. The CDR3 loop reads CASSAQGPTDTQYF. As DNA, the CDR3 is TGTGCCAGCAGTGCCCAGGGGCCCACAGATACGCAGTATTTT.

This chain joins TRBV15 and TRBJ1-5; unclear D gene. V was pared by 0 bases and J by 4 bases, with 1 base between. The CDR3 sequence is 12 residues long. CDR1 and CDR2 (germline): LNHNV, YYDKDF (reference sequence). The CDR3 reads CATSRDNQPQHF. In DNA, the CDR3 is TGTGCCACCAGCAGAGATAATCAGCCCCAGCATTTT.

The chain uses TRBV6-5 and TRBJ2-7; D may be TRBD1 (7 bases). The V end lost 2 bases, the J end lost 4 bases, and 9 bases lay between the germline ends. The CDR3 sequence is 13 residues long. The germline V gene has CDR1 MNHEY and CDR2 SVGAGI. This CDR3 is CASSYQGGYEQYF. The DNA of the CDR3 is TGTGCCAGCAGTTACCAGGGGGGTTACGAGCAGTACTTC.

Here the CDR3 reads CASSFRGGQYF. In DNA, the CDR3 is TGTGCCAGCAGTTTTAGGGGGGGGCAGTACTTC. This rearrangement joins TRBV27 to TRBJ2-7; D is perhaps TRBD2 (7 bases). Trimming cost V 3 bases and J 9 bases, with 9 bases left between them. This CDR3 region has 11 residues. Per the germline V gene, CDR1 is MNHEY and CDR2 is SMNVEV (reference sequence).

The chain has TRBV27 and TRBJ2-7; D gene ambiguous. The V gene lost 0 bases and the J gene lost 5 bases, with 11 bases spanning the gap. Germline CDR1 is MNHEY and CDR2 is SMNVEV (reference sequence). This CDR3 spans 14 amino acids. This CDR3 reads CASSLSGTFNEQYF. CDR3 nucleotides: TGTGCCAGCAGTTTATCCGGAACCTTCAACGAGCAGTACTTC.

The chain carries TRBV27 and TRBJ2-7, with a possible D match to TRBD2 (6 bases). Germline CDR1 MNHEY, CDR2 SMNVEV (reference sequence). V was shortened by 5 bases and J by 7 bases, with 12 bases between the two germline ends. The CDR3 length is 12 residues. The CDR3 protein is CASSPHGLEQYF. The CDR3, as DNA: TGTGCCAGCAGTCCCCACGGACTAGAGCAGTACTTC.

The CDR3 protein is CASSAGQLEQFF. DNA for the CDR3: TGTGCCAGCAGCGCGGGACAACTAGAGCAGTTCTTC. The chain carries TRBV7-9 and TRBJ2-1; D tentatively fits TRBD1 or TRBD2 (6 bases each). Germline V gene lookup returns CDR1 SEHNR and CDR2 FQNEAQ (reference sequence). There are 12 residues in the CDR3. V shed 5 bases and J shed 10 bases, with 12 bases lying between them.

The chain is built from TRBV6-1 and TRBJ2-1; D is undetermined. CDR3 length equals 15 residues. The germline V and J ends were trimmed by 4 bases and 0 bases, with 10 bases remaining between them. From germline, CDR1 is MNHNS and CDR2 SASEGT. DNA for the CDR3: TGTGCCAGCAGTGTTCCCTGGAGCTCCTACAATGAGCAGTTCTTC. It codes for CASSVPWSSYNEQFF.

V usage is TRBV6-6 and J usage is TRBJ1-5; D is unresolved. The CDR3 spans 14 residues. The ends were cut back, 3 bases at V and 6 bases at J, with 12 bases in the middle. Germline V gene data show CDR1 as MNHNY and CDR2 as SVGAGI (reference sequence). The CDR3 protein is CASSYSGPGQPQHF. In nucleotides, the CDR3 is TGTGCCAGCAGTTATTCAGGTCCCGGTCAGCCCCAGCATTTT.

The chain is built from TRBV14 and TRBJ2-5; TRBD1 matches at 8 bases. This CDR3 comprises 15 residues. Germline CDR1 reads SGHDN; CDR2 reads FVKESK. Unmatched junction bases numbered 7, after V lost 3 bases and J lost 4 bases. CDR3 bases: TGTGCCAGCAGCCACGGGACAGGAGTTTTAGAGACCCAGTACTTC. It yields the protein CASSHGTGVLETQYF.

This chain links TRBV27 with TRBJ2-5; tentatively, D is TRBD1 (7 bases). V lost 10 bases and J 0 bases, leaving 27 bases between the germline ends. Germline V gives CDR1 MNHEY, CDR2 SMNVEV (reference sequence). The length of the CDR3 is 18 residues. The CDR3 sequence: CAKHRQGGDKRYQETQYF. The CDR3 DNA sequence: TGTGCCAAACATCGGCAGGGGGGAGATAAGCGGTACCAAGAGACCCAGTACTTC.

The chain is built from TRBV7-2 and TRBJ2-1; 8 nucleotides line up with TRBD2. CDR1 is SGHTA, CDR2 FQGNSA, per germline. V was clipped by 4 bases and J by 5 bases; unmatched bases: 4. This CDR3 is 14 amino acids long. The CDR3 nucleotides read TGTGCCAGCAGCTATACTAGCGGTCACAATGAGCAGTTCTTC. It yields the protein CASSYTSGHNEQFF.

V is TRBV27 and J is TRBJ2-1; 8 bases map to TRBD2. The CDR3 contains 15 residues. Germline CDR1 and CDR2: MNHEY and SMNVEV (reference sequence). J lost 4 bases, V lost 2 bases, and 4 bases had no gene match. The CDR3 here is CASSLPAGAYNEQFF. The CDR3 nucleotides are TGTGCCAGCAGTTTACCAGCGGGAGCTTACAATGAGCAGTTCTTC.

The chain has TRBV4-1 and TRBJ2-7; 9 bases match TRBD1. Germline values: CDR1 MGHRA, CDR2 YSYEKL. CDR3 length equals 15 residues. With V trimmed by 6 bases and J by 2 bases, 8 bases remained unmatched. CDR3 in DNA: TGCGCCAGCAGACGAACAGGGGGCCAAGCCTACGAGCAGTACTTC. Protein sequence: CASRRTGGQAYEQYF.

A single count supports this clone. CDR3 in DNA: TGTGCCAGCACGTCGGGACAGGGTCACTACAATGAGCAGTTCTTC. The encoded protein is CASTSGQGHYNEQFF. The V call is TRBV6-1, the J call TRBJ2-1; the match to TRBD1 covers 9 bases. V shed 7 bases, J shed 3 bases, and the junction held 7 bases outside the gene matches. CDR1 is MNHNS, CDR2 SASEGT, per germline. This CDR3 spans 15 amino acids.

The chain joins TRBV5-1 to TRBJ1-3; D not certain. The CDR3 spans 15 residues. The germline gives CDR1 SGHRS, CDR2 YFSETQ. Trimming stripped 2 bases from V and 0 bases from J, with 9 bases between. CDR3 bases: TGCGCCAGCAGCTTCGGGATAAGCTCTGGAAACACCATATATTTT. Encoded protein: CASSFGISSGNTIYF.

This sequence joins TRBV4-1 and TRBJ2-1; D is unresolved. CDR3 length: 14 residues. V was shortened by 1 base and J by 10 bases, with 14 bases between the two germline ends. Germline V gene data show CDR1 as MGHRA and CDR2 as YSYEKL. CDR3: CASSQAKGAREQFF. In DNA, the CDR3 is TGCGCCAGCAGCCAAGCTAAGGGCGCTCGGGAGCAGTTCTTC.

The genes are TRBV27 and TRBJ1-2, with 8 bases that match TRBD1. Trimming cost V 5 bases and J 0 bases; bases outside gene matches: 2. The V gene's germline CDR1 is MNHEY and CDR2 SMNVEV (reference sequence). The length of the CDR3 is 14 residues. The CDR3 sequence: CASSEGQANYGYTF. DNA for the CDR3: TGTGCCAGCAGTGAGGGACAGGCTAACTATGGCTACACCTTC.

This clone was seen just once. The CDR3 coding sequence is TGTGCCAGCAGTTTTCAGAGGAGAGGAGCTTTCTTT. The encoded protein is CASSFQRRGAFF. The rearrangement uses TRBV28 and TRBJ1-1; D unresolved. V lost 3 bases, J lost 10 bases, and 12 bases lay in between. Looked up from germline, CDR1 is MDHEN and CDR2 is SYDVKM. The CDR3 loop spans 12 amino acids.

J is TRBJ2-1 and V is TRBV5-6; possible D gene TRBD2, 6 bases. The CDR3 runs 17 residues. In germline, CDR1 is SGHDT, CDR2 YYEEEE. The V and J ends lost 0 bases and 0 bases respectively, with 13 bases between them. CDR3 bases: TGTGCCAGCAGCTTGGGGAGGGGAGCTTACTCCTACAATGAGCAGTTCTTC. This sequence encodes CASSLGRGAYSYNEQFF. The whole variable domain, remainder taken from reference TRBV5-6 and TRBJ2-1, is DAGVTQSPTHLIKTRGQQVTLRCSPKSGHDTVSWYQQALGQGPQFIFQYYEEEERQRGNFPDRFSGHQFPNYSSELNVNALLLGDSALYLCASSLGRGAYSYNEQFFGPGTRLTVL.

The gene calls are TRBV5-1 and TRBJ2-3; TRBD2 is a possible D gene (6 bases). V was trimmed by 4 bases and J by 2 bases, leaving 14 bases between them. This CDR3 is 15 amino acids long. The germline V gene has CDR1 SGHRS and CDR2 YFSETQ. CDR3 in DNA: TGCGCCAGCAGCCCCCAGGACTACCTCACAGATACGCAGTATTTT. Translation: CASSPQDYLTDTQYF.

This chain connects TRBV28 to TRBJ2-2, with D unresolved. There are 18 residues in the CDR3. The V end lost 6 bases, the J end lost 0 bases, and 20 bases lay between the germline ends. Per germline, CDR1 MDHEN and CDR2 SYDVKM. The CDR3: CASRGRVLGEANTGELFF. The CDR3 nucleotides are TGTGCCAGCAGAGGACGCGTGCTTGGCGAAGCGAACACCGGGGAGCTGTTTTTT.

This sequence joins TRBV19 and TRBJ2-2; no clear D gene. Germline loops: CDR1 LNHDA, CDR2 SQIVND (reference sequence). Trimming removed 2 bases from V and 6 bases from J, with 10 bases in between. This CDR3 contains 14 residues. CDR3 amino acids: CASSIRSAPGELFF. The CDR3 bases are TGTGCCAGTAGTATACGTAGTGCCCCCGGGGAGCTGTTTTTT.

This chain connects TRBV28 to TRBJ1-1, with no clear D. Germline values: CDR1 MDHEN, CDR2 SYDVKM. The length of the CDR3 is 11 residues. V was shortened by 3 bases and J by 8 bases, with 7 bases between the two germline ends. The CDR3 DNA reads TGTGCCAGCAGTTTCCGGCACGAAGCTTTCTTT. This codes for CASSFRHEAFF. The whole variable domain, remainder taken from reference TRBV28 and TRBJ1-1, is DVKVTQSSRYLVKRTGEKVFLECVQDMDHENMFWYRQDPGLGLRLIYFSYDVKMKEKGDIPEGYSVSREKKERFSLILESASTNQTSMYLCASSFRHEAFFGQGTRLTVV.

V gene TRBV4-1 combines with J gene TRBJ2-7, with a tentative D call TRBD2 (5 bases). Germline V gives CDR1 MGHRA, CDR2 YSYEKL. V dropped 1 base and J dropped 0 bases, with 13 bases sitting between them. The CDR3 totals 16 residues. This chain's CDR3 is CASSQAPGLGSYEQYF. CDR3 DNA sequence: TGCGCCAGCAGCCAAGCCCCCGGACTCGGCTCCTACGAGCAGTACTTC.

This clone has only one observation. The DNA for the CDR3 is TGTGCCAGCTCACCAACCGGGGCCCCAACAAATTACGAGCAGTACTTC. Translation gives CASSPTGAPTNYEQYF. The chain combines TRBV18 with TRBJ2-7, with D perhaps given as TRBD1 or TRBD2 (5 bases each). The CDR3 consists of 16 residues. Germline CDR1 KGHSH, CDR2 LQKENI. Trimming took 2 bases from V and 4 from J, leaving 18 bases between them.

The chain has TRBV6-1 and TRBJ1-1; D gene ambiguous. This CDR3 is built from 14 residues. Germline V lookup: CDR1 MNHNS, CDR2 SASEGT. Trimming shortened V by 3 bases and J by 7 bases, and 15 bases separated the two germline ends. This CDR3 reads CASSDRDAGYEAFF. CDR3 coding DNA: TGTGCCAGCAGTGATCGTGACGCTGGCTATGAAGCTTTCTTT.